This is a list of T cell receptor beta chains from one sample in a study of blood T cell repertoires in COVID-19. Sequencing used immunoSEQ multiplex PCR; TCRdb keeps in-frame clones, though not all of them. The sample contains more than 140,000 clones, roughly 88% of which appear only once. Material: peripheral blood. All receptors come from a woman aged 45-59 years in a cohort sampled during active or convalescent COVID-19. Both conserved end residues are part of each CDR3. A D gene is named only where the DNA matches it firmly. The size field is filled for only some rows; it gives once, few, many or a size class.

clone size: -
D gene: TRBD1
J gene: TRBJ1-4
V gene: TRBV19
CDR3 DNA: TGTGCCAGTATCCGATCCACAGGGGGCAATGAAAAACTGTTTTTT
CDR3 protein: CASIRSTGGNEKLFF

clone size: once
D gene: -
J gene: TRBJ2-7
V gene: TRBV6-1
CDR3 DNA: TGTGCCAGCAGTGAACCTGGACGGAGGGATGGATACGAGCAGTACTTC
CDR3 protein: CASSEPGRRDGYEQYF

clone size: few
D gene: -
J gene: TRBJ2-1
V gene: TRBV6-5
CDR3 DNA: TGTGCCAGCAGGGAGGGGGCGGGTTCCTACAATGAGCAGTTCTTC
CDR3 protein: CASREGAGSYNEQFF

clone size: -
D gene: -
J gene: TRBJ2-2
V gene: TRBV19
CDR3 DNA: TGTGCCACCACAAGAAAGGGAGCGAACACCGGGGAGCTGTTTTTT
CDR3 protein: CATTRKGANTGELFF

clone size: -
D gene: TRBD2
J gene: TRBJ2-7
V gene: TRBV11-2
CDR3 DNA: TGTGCCAGCAGTGGGAGGGACTACTCCTACGAGCAGTACTTC
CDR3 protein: CASSGRDYSYEQYF

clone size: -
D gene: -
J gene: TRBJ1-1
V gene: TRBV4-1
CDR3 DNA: TGCGCCAGCAGCCTCTACGCAGGACAGAACACTGAAGCTTTCTTT
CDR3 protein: CASSLYAGQNTEAFF

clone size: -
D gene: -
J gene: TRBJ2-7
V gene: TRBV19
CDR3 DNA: TGTGCCAGTAGTATGCAGGGCACTAAGTCCTACGAGCAGTACTTC
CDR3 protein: CASSMQGTKSYEQYF

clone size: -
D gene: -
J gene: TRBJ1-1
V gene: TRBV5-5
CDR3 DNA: TGTGCCAGCAGCTCACGCCTACAGGGTGAAGCTGAAGCTTTCTTT
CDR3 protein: CASSSRLQGEAEAFF

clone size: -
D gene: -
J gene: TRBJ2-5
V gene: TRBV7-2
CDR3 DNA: TGTGCCAGCAGCTTAGTTGTCATTCAAGAGACCCAGTACTTC
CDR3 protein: CASSLVVIQETQYF

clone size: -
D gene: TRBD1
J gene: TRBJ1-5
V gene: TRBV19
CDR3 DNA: TGTGCCAGTACCCCGAGGACAGGGTTTTCCAATCAGCCCCAGCATTTT
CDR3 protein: CASTPRTGFSNQPQHF

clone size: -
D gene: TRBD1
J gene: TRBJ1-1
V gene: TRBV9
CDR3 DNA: TGTGCCAGCAGCGTTGGGACAGGGAACACTGAAGCTTTCTTT
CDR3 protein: CASSVGTGNTEAFF

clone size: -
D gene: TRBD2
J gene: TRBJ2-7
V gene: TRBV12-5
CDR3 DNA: TGTGCTAGTGGTTTGCCGCGGGGGAGGGCGGGTTTCGGCGAGCAGTACTTC
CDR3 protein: CASGLPRGRAGFGEQYF

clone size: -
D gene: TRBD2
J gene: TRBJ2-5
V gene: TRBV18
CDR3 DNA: TGTGCCAGCTCACTCACTAGCGGCGAGACCCAGTACTTC
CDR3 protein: CASSLTSGETQYF

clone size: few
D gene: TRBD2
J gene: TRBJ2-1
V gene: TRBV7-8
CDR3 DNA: TGTGCCAGCAGCTTGCTTCCGGGACTAGGGTCCTACAATGAGCAGTTCTTC
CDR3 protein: CASSLLPGLGSYNEQFF

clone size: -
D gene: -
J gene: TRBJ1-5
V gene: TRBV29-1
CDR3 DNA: TGCAGCGTTGAACTCACCGGGACACCGAACGGTAACAATCAGCCCCAGCATTTT
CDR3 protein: CSVELTGTPNGNNQPQHF

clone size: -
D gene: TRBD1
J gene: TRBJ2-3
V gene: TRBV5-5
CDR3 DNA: TGTGCCAGCAGCTATACGACTCAGGGGGCTAGAGATACGCAGTATTTT
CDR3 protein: CASSYTTQGARDTQYF

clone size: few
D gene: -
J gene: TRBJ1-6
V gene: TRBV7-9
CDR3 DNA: TGTGCCAGCAGCTTAGCTAGCTCACCCCTCCACTTT
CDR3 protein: CASSLASSPLHF

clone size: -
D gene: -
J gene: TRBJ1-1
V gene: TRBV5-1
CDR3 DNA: TGCGCCAGCAGCTTGCAAACAGGGAACACTGAAGCTTTCTTT
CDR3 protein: CASSLQTGNTEAFF

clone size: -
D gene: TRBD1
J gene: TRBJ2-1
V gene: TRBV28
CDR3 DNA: TGTGCCAGCAGTCTTGGGACAGTCGACAATGAGCAGTTCTTC
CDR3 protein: CASSLGTVDNEQFF

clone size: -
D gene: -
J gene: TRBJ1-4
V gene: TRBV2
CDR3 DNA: TGTGCCAGCAGTTACTCAGGGTTAGAAAAACTGTTTTTT
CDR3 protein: CASSYSGLEKLFF

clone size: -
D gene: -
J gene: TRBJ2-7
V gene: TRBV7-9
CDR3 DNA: TGTGCCAGCAGTCAACAGACCTCCTACGAGCAGTACTTC
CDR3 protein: CASSQQTSYEQYF

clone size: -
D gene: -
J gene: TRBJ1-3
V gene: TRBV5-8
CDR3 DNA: TGTGCCAGCAGCTTAGGAGTCTCTGGAAACACCATATATTTT
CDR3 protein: CASSLGVSGNTIYF

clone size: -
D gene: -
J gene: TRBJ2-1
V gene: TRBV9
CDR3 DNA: TGTGCCAGCAGCGTATCCGAGACTGGTTACAATGAGCAGTTCTTC
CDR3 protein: CASSVSETGYNEQFF

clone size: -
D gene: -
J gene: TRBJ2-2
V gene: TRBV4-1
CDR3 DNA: TGCGCCAGCAGTGAGGCCCCGGTGACCGGGGAGCTGTTTTTT
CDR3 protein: CASSEAPVTGELFF

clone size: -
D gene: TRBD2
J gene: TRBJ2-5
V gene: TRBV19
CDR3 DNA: TGTGCCAGTAGTATAGCGGGACTAGCTTGGGAGACCCAGTACTTC
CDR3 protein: CASSIAGLAWETQYF

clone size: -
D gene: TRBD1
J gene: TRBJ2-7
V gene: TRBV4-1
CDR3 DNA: TGCGCCAGCAGCCAAGAAGGGGGACAGGGGCGTTACGAGCAGTACTTC
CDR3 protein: CASSQEGGQGRYEQYF

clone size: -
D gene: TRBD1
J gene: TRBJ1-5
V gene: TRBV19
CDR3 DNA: TGTGCCAGTAGTGAAACAGGGGGCAATCAGCCCCAGCATTTT
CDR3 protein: CASSETGGNQPQHF

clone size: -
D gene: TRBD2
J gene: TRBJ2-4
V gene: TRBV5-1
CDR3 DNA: TGCGCCAGCAGCCACTCGTCTAGCGGGGCGAAAAACATTCAGTACTTC
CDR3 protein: CASSHSSSGAKNIQYF

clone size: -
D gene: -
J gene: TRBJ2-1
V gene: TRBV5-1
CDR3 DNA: TGCGCCAGCAGCTTGGGGGGGCGGGCTTATAATGAGCAGTTCTTC
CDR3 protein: CASSLGGRAYNEQFF

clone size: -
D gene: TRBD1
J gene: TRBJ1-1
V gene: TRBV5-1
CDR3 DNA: TGCGCCAGCAGCTTGGATGGACAGGGCAGTTCAGCTTTCTTT
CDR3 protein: CASSLDGQGSSAFF

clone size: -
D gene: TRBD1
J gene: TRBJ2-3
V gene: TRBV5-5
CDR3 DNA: TGTGCCAGCAGCTCCCGGGACAGGTTAGTGGCGGATACGCAGTATTTT
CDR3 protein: CASSSRDRLVADTQYF

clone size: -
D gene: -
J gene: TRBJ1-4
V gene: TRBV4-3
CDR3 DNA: TGCGCCAGCAGCCAACGGACTTGGCAGGCGGAAAAACTGTTTTTT
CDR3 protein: CASSQRTWQAEKLFF

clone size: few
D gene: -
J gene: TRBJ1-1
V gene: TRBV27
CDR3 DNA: TGTGCCAGCACCCCAAGATCGGGGAGGGGGGCTTTCTTT
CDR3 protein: CASTPRSGRGAFF

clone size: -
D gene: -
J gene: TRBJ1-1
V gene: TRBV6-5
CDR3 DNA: TGTGCCAGCAGGACTAACAGGGTCAAAGAAGCTTTCTTT
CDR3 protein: CASRTNRVKEAFF

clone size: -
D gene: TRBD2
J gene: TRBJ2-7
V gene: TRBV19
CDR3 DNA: TGTGCCAGTAGGGGACTAGCGGGGGGCAACTACGAGCAGTACTTC
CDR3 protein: CASRGLAGGNYEQYF

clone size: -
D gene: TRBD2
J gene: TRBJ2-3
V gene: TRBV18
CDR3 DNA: TGTGCCAGCTCACTAGGATCCGGGACTAGCGGTAGCACAGATACGCAGTATTTT
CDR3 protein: CASSLGSGTSGSTDTQYF

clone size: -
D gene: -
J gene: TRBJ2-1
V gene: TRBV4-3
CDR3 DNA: TGCGCCAGCAGCCAAGATCGGGGATACAATGAGCAGTTCTTC
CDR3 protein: CASSQDRGYNEQFF

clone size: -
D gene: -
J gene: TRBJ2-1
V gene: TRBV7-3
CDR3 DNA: TGTGCCAGCAGCCATGCAGGGTGGAAACACAATGAGCAGTTCTTC
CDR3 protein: CASSHAGWKHNEQFF

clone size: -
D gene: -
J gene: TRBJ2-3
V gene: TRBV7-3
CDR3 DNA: TGTGCCAGCAGCTTAACCACGGGATCCGGAACAGATACGCAGTATTTT
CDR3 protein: CASSLTTGSGTDTQYF

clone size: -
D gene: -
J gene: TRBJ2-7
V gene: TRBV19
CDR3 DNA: TGTGCCACCGGTGAACAGGGTAGGGTTGGCGAGCAGTACTTC
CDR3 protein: CATGEQGRVGEQYF

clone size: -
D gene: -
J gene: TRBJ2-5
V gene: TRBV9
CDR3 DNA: TGTGCCAGCAGCCGAAGCCCGGGTGGTCAAGAGACCCAGTACTTC
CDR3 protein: CASSRSPGGQETQYF

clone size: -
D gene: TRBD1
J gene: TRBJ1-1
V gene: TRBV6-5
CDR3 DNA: TGTGCCAGCAGTTACTCGACAGGGCGGGTAAACACTGAAGCTTTCTTT
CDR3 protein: CASSYSTGRVNTEAFF

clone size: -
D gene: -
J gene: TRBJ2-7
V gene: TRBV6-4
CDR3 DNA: TGTGCCAGCAGGATTTTAGGAGGGGCCAGCTACGAGCAGTACTTC
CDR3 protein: CASRILGGASYEQYF

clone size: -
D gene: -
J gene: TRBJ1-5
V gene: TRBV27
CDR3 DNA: TGTGCCAGCAGTTTTAACAGGGATAATCAGCCCCAGCATTTT
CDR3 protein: CASSFNRDNQPQHF

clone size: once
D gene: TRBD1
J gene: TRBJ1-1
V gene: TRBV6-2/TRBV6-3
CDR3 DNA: TGTGCCAGCAGCCCAGGGACAGGGGGCTTGAGGAACACTGAAGCTTTCTTT
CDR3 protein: CASSPGTGGLRNTEAFF

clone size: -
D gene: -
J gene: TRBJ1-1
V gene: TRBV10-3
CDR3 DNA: TGTGCCATGATAGACCAACAGGGCACTGAAGCTTTCTTT
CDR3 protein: CAMIDQQGTEAFF

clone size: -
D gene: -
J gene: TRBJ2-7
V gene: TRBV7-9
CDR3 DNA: TGTGCCAGCAGCTTACAGGGGAACTCCTACGAGCAGTACTTC
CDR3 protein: CASSLQGNSYEQYF

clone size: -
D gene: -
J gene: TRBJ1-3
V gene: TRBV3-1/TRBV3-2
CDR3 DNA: TGTGCCAGCAGCGCACAGGGTCGGGGAAACACCATATATTTT
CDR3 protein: CASSAQGRGNTIYF